This paragraph covers one T cell receptor beta chain sequence. This record comes from a study of blood T cell repertoires in COVID-19. Study in general: Researchers got acute and convalescent COVID-19 samples from the United States, Italy and Spain. T cells, B-cell-depleted T cells, or PBMCs supplied cDNA or gDNA.

In the study's own analysis: Estimates of nucleated cell counts were drawn from the amplification of reference gene primers. TCRdb's copy holds only in-frame clones and misses some; the assay was immunoSEQ multiplex PCR. For V, J and clone size, that table is used; D and trimming come from the DNA. The sample lists 330,000 or so clones; 87% were seen once. Researchers sorted participants into cohorts using their self-reported clinical history. The sequence was collected from a woman aged 25 to 39 who had recovered from COVID-19. The sample consisted of PBMCs or T cells enriched from blood (not recorded which).

The CDR3 loop is CASSLATGSSYEQYF. In nucleotides, the CDR3 is TGTGCCAGTAGTTTGGCCACGGGGAGCTCCTACGAGCAGTACTTC. V is TRBV19 and J is TRBJ2-7; TRBD2 is a possible D gene (5 bases). Germline V lookup: CDR1 LNHDA, CDR2 SQIVND (reference sequence). The CDR3 extends over 15 amino acids. V was shortened by 5 bases and J by 0 bases, with 14 bases between the two germline ends.